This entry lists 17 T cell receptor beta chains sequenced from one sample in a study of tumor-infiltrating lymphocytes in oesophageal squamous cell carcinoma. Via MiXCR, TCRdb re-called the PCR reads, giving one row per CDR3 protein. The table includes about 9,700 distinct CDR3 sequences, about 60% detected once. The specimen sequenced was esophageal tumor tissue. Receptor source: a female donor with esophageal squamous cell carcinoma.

The CDR3 here is CASSQSGELFF. The CDR3 DNA reads as TGTGCCAGCAGTCAGTCCGGGGAGCTGTTTTTT. The chain uses TRBV11-2 and TRBJ2-2; D is ambiguous. The ends were cut back, 6 bases at V and 6 bases at J, with 5 bases in the middle. The CDR3 runs 11 residues. The V gene's germline CDR1 is SGHAT and CDR2 FQNNGV.

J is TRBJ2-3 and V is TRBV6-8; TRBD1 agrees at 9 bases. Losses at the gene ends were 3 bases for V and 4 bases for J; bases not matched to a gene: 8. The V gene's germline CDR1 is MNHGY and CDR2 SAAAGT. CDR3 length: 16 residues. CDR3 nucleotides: TGTGCCAGCAGTTATCGACAGGGGGGTAGGGCAGATACGCAGTATTTT. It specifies CASSYRQGGRADTQYF.

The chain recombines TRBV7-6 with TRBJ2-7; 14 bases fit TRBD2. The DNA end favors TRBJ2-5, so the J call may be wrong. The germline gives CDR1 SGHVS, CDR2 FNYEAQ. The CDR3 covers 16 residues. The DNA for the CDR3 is TGTGCCAGCAGTCCGACAGGACTAGCGGGAGGCAAGACCCAGTACTTC. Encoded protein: CASSPTGLAGGKTQYF.

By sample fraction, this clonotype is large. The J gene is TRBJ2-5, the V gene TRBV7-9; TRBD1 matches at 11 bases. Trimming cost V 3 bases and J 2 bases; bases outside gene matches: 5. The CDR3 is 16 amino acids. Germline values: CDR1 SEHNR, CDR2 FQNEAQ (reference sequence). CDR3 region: CASSLGGTGGQETQYF. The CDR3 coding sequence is TGTGCCAGCAGCTTGGGGGGGACAGGGGGACAAGAGACCCAGTACTTC.

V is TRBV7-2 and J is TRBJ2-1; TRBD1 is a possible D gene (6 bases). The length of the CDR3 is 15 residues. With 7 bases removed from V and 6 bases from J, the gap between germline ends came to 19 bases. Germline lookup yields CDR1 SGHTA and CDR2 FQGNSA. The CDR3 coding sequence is TGTGCCAGCAAAAGCACAAATACCAGGGGCAATGAGCAGTTCTTC. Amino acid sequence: CASKSTNTRGNEQFF.

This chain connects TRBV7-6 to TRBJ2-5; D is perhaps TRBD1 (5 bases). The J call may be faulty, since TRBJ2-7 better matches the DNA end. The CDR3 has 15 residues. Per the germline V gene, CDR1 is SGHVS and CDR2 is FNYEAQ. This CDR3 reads CASSLDLGPQSEQYF. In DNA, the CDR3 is TGTGCCAGCAGCTTAGATCTGGGGCCCCAATCCGAGCAGTACTTC.

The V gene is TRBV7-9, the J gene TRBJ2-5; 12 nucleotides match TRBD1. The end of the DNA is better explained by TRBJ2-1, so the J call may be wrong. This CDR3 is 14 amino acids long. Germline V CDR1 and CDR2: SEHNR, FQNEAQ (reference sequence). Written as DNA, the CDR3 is TGTGCCAGCAGCGCCGGGACAGGGGGCTCTGAGCAGTTCTTC. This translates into CASSAGTGGSEQFF.

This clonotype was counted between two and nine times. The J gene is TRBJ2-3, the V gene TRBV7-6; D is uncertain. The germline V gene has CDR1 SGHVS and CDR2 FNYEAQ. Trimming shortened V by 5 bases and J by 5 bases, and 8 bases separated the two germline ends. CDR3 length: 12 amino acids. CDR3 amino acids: CASSRYQDTQYF. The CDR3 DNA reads TGTGCCAGCAGCAGATACCAAGATACGCAGTATTTT.

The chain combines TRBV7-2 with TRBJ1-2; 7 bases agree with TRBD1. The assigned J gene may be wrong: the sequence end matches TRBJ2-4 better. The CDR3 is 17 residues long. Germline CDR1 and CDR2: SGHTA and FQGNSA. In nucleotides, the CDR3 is TGTGCCAGCAGCTTGTCCCCGGGACAGTTGGCCAAAAACATTCAGTACTTC. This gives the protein CASSLSPGQLAKNIQYF.

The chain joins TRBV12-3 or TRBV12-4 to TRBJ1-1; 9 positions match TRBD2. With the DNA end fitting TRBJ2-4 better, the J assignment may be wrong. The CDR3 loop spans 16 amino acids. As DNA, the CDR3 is TGTGCCAGCAGTTTATCTATGCGGGAGGGCCGTCACATTCAGTACTTC. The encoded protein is CASSLSMREGRHIQYF.

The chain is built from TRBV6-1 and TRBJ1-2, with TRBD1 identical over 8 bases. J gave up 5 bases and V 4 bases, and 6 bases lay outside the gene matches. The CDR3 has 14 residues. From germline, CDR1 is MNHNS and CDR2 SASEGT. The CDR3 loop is CASSAQGGKYGYTF. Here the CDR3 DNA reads TGTGCCAGCAGTGCACAGGGGGGAAAGTATGGCTACACCTTC.

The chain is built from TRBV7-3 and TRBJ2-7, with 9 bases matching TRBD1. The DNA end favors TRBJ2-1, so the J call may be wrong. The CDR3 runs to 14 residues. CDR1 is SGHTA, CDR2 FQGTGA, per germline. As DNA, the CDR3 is TGTGCCAGCAGCCGGGACAGGGCCTACAATGAGCAGTTCTTC. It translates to CASSRDRAYNEQFF.

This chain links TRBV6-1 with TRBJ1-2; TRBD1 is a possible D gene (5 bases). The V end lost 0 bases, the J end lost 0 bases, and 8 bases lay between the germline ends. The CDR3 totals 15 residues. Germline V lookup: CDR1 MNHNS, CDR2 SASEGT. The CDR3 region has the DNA TGTGCCAGCAGTGAAGCGCAGGGAGCTAACTATGGCTACACCTTC. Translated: CASSEAQGANYGYTF.

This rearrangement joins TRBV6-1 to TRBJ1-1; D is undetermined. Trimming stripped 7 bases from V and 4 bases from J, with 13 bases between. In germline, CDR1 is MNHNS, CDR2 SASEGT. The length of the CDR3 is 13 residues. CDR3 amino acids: CASKDKQFTEAFF. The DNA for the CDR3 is TGTGCCAGCAAGGATAAACAGTTCACTGAAGCTTTCTTT.

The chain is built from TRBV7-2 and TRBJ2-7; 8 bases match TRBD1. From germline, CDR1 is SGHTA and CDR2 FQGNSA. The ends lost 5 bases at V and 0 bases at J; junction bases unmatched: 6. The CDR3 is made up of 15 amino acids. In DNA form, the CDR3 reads TGTGCCAGCAGCCCAGGACAGGGACCCTCCTACGAGCAGTACTTC. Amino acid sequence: CASSPGQGPSYEQYF.

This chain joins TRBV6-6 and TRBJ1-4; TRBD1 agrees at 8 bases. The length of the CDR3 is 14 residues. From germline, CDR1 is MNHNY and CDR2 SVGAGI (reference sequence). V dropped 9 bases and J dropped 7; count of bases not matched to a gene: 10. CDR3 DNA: TGTGCCAGACTAAAAGGGGGACAGGTTGAAAAACTGTTTTTT. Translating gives CARLKGGQVEKLFF.

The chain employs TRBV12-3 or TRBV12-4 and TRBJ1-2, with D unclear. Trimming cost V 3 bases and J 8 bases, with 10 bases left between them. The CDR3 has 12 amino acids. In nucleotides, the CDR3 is TGTGCCAGCAGTTTTCTCACCGGGGGCTACACCTTC. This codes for CASSFLTGGYTF.